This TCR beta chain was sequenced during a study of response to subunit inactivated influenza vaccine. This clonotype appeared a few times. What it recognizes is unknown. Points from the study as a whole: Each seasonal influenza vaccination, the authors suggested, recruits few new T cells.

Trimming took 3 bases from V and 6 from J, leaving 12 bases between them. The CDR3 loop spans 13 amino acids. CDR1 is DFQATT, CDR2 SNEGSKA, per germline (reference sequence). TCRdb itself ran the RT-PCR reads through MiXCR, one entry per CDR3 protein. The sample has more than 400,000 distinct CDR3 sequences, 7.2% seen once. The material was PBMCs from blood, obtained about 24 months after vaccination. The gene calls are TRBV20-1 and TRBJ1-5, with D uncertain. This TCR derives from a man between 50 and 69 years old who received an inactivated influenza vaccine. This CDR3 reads CSASSGSSQPQHF. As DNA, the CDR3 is TGCAGTGCTAGTTCGGGTAGTAGTCAGCCCCAGCATTTT.